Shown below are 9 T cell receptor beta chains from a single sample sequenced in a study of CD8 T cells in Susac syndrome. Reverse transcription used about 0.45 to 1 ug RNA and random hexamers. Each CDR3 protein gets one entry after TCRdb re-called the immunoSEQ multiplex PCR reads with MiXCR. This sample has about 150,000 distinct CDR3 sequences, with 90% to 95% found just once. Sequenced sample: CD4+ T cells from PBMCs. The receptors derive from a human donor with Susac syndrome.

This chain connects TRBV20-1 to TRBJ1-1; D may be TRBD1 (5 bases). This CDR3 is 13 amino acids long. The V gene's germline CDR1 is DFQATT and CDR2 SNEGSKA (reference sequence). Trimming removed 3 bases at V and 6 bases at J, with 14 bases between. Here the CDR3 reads CSARTALSAEAFF. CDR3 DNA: TGCAGTGCTAGGACAGCTCTTTCGGCTGAAGCTTTCTTT.

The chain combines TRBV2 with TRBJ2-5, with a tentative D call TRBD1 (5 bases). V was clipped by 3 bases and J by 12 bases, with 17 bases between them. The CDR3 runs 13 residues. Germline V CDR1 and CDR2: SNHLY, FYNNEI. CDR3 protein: CASSEDQTASKYF. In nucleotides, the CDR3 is TGTGCCAGCAGTGAGGACCAGACAGCCTCCAAGTACTTC.

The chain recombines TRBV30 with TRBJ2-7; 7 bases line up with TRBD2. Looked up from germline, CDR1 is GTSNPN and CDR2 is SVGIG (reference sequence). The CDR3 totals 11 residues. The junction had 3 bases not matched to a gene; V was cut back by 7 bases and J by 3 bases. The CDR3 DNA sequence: TGTGCCTTGGGGAGGGGCTACGAGCAGTACTTC. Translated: CALGRGYEQYF.

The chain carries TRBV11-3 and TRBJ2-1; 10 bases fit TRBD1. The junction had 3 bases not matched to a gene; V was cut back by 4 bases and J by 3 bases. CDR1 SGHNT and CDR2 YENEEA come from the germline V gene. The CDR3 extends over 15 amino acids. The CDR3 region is CASSSWTGGYNEQFF. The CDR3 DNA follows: TGTGCCAGCAGCTCCTGGACAGGGGGCTACAATGAGCAGTTCTTC. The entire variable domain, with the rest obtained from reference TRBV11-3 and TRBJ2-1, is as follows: EAGVVQSPRYKIIEKKQPVAFWCNPISGHNTLYWYLQNLGQGPELLIRYENEEAVDDSQLPKDRFSAERLKGVDSTLKIQPAELGDSAVYLCASSSWTGGYNEQFFGPGTRLTVL.

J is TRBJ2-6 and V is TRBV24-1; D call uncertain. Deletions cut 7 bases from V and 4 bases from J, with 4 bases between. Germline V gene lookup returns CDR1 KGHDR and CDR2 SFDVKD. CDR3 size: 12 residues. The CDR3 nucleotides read TGTGCCACCAGCCCAGGGGCCAACGTCCTGACTTTC. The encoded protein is CATSPGANVLTF.

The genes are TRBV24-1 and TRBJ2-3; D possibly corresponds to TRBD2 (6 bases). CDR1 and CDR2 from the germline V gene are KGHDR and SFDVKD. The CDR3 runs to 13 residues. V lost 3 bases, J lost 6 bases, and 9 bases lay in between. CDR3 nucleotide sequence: TGTGCCACCAGTGATGGAGGGGCGGATACGCAGTATTTT. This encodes CATSDGGADTQYF.

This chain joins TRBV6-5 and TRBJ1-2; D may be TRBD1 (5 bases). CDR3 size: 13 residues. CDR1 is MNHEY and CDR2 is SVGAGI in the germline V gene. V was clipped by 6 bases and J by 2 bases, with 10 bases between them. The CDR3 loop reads CASSNGGNYGYTF. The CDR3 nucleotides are TGTGCCAGCAGCAACGGGGGAAACTATGGCTACACCTTC.

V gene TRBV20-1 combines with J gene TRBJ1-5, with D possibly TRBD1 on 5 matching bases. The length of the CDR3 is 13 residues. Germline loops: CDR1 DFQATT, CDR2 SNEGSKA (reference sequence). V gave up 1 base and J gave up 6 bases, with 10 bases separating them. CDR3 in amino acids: CSARGQFLQPQHF. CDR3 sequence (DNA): TGCAGTGCTAGAGGACAGTTTCTTCAGCCCCAGCATTTT.

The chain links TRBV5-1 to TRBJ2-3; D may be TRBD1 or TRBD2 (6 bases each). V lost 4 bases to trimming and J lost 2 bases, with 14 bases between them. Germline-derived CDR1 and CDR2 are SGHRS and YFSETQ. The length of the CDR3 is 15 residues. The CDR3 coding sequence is TGCGCCAGCAGCACCGGGGGCCAGTTCACAGATACGCAGTATTTT. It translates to CASSTGGQFTDTQYF.